The 25 T cell receptor beta chains presented below share a single source sample, sequenced in a study of OX40 agonist ivuxolimab in advanced cancers. Sequenced by immunoSEQ multiplex PCR; TCRdb stores in-frame clones only, minus some. The table lists fewer than 30,000 clones, 88% of them singletons, with 9.6% in the top ten. The specimen comprised CD4+ or CD8+ T cells sorted from blood, sampled in a trial of the OX40 agonist ivuxolimab. These receptors came from an adult with an advanced solid tumor such as melanoma, head and neck, liver or kidney cancer.

This rearrangement joins TRBV5-4 to TRBJ2-7; D call uncertain. The CDR3 length is 12 residues. Trimming removed 4 bases at V and 2 bases at J, with 7 bases between. Germline CDR1 is SGHNT and CDR2 is YYREEE (reference sequence). This chain's CDR3 is CASSEDAYEQYF. DNA for the CDR3: TGTGCCAGCAGCGAGGACGCCTACGAGCAGTACTTC.

The chain uses TRBV25-1 and TRBJ2-3; 10 bases are a match to TRBD2. After removal of 3 bases from V and 0 bases from J, the junction contained 3 bases not matched to a gene. Germline loops: CDR1 MGHDK, CDR2 SYGVNS. CDR3 size: 16 residues. This CDR3 is CASSDPTSGSTDTQYF. CDR3 nucleotide sequence: TGTGCCAGCAGTGACCCGACTAGCGGGAGCACAGATACGCAGTATTTT.

The CDR3 here is CASSLVAAGNSPLHF. In DNA, the CDR3 is TGTGCCAGCAGCTTAGTTGCGGCAGGGAATTCACCCCTCCACTTT. The chain combines TRBV7-2 with TRBJ1-6; TRBD1 is a possible D gene (5 bases). CDR1 is SGHTA and CDR2 is FQGNSA in the germline V gene. This CDR3 is built from 15 residues. V was cut by 1 base and J by 7 bases, with 11 bases left in between.

V gene TRBV5-5 combines with J gene TRBJ1-5; D remains unclear. V was shortened by 1 base and J by 5 bases, with 7 bases between the two germline ends. Germline V lookup: CDR1 SGHKS, CDR2 YYEKEE (reference sequence). The CDR3 length is 13 residues. The CDR3, as DNA: TGTGCCAGCAGCTTGATGGGAGATCAGCCCCAGCATTTT. Amino acid sequence: CASSLMGDQPQHF.

The gene calls are TRBV5-4 and TRBJ1-3; possible D gene TRBD1, 5 bases. CDR3 length: 17 residues. Trimming pared 4 bases from V and 7 bases from J, leaving 24 bases between. CDR1 and CDR2 from the germline V gene are SGHNT and YYREEE (reference sequence). The CDR3 region has the DNA TGTGCCAGCAGCACCCCCGGGACCCATGAACATCGGAACACCATATATTTT. Protein: CASSTPGTHEHRNTIYF.

V is TRBV5-4 and J is TRBJ2-1, with 14 bases that match TRBD2. This CDR3 has 16 amino acids. CDR1 is SGHNT, CDR2 YYREEE, per germline (reference sequence). The junction had 10 bases not matched to a gene; V was cut back by 5 bases and J by 9 bases. The DNA for the CDR3 is TGTGCCAGCAGGCCGACGACTAGCGGGAGGGCCATTGAGCAGTTCTTC. Its translation: CASRPTTSGRAIEQFF.

The sample holds one count of this clone. V is TRBV7-9 and J is TRBJ1-4; a possible D gene is TRBD1 (6 bases). Germline V lookup: CDR1 SEHNR, CDR2 FQNEAQ (reference sequence). Trimming stripped 5 bases from V and 8 bases from J, with 15 bases between. The CDR3 contains 14 residues. For the CDR3, the DNA is TGTGCCAGCAGCCCGTGGGGCAGGGGCGAAAAACTGTTTTTT. Translating gives CASSPWGRGEKLFF.

This rearrangement joins TRBV2 to TRBJ2-7; D not certain. The CDR3 runs to 13 residues. The germline V gene has CDR1 SNHLY and CDR2 FYNNEI. V lost 3 bases and J lost 6, with 12 bases in between. CDR3 sequence: CASSDSPLGEQYF. The CDR3 DNA reads TGTGCCAGCAGTGATTCCCCCCTAGGCGAGCAGTACTTC.

CDR3 nucleotide sequence: TGTGCCAGCAGCTTAGCGCAGCTCTCTGGGGCCAACGTCCTGACTTTC. Translated, it gives CASSLAQLSGANVLTF. The chain recombines TRBV11-3 with TRBJ2-6, with D hard to call. Germline V gives CDR1 SGHNT, CDR2 YENEEA. Between the trimmed V and J ends, which lost 1 base and 0 bases, there was a span of 7 bases. The CDR3 is made up of 16 amino acids.

The genes are TRBV27 and TRBJ2-1; TRBD2 matches at 10 bases. Germline values: CDR1 MNHEY, CDR2 SMNVEV (reference sequence). The CDR3 has 15 amino acids. V lost 4 bases and J lost 6; bases outside the gene matches: 6. The CDR3 nucleotides read TGTGCCAGCAGTTCCCGGGTAGCGGGAGGCAATGAGCAGTTCTTC. Its protein product is CASSSRVAGGNEQFF.

V and J are TRBV7-3 and TRBJ2-2; 12 bases line up with TRBD2. The CDR3 is made up of 15 amino acids. CDR1 is SGHTA, CDR2 FQGTGA, per germline. Trimming took 5 bases from V and 5 from J; bases not matched to a gene: 3. Written as DNA, the CDR3 is TGTGCCAGCAGCAAAGGGACTAGCGGGACCGGGGAGCTGTTTTTT. Its translation: CASSKGTSGTGELFF.

CDR3 residues: CASSLNILGNTEAFF. The CDR3 bases are TGCGCCAGCAGCCTCAACATCCTGGGGAACACTGAAGCTTTCTTT. The V call is TRBV5-1, the J call TRBJ1-1; D gene unclear. The CDR3 runs to 15 residues. V gave up 4 bases and J gave up 1 base, with 14 bases separating them. Per the germline V gene, CDR1 is SGHRS and CDR2 is YFSETQ.

J is TRBJ1-1 and V is TRBV2, with D unclear. Germline assignment: CDR1 SNHLY and CDR2 FYNNEI. This CDR3 has 13 amino acids. V lost 6 bases and J lost 0, with 8 bases in between. CDR3: CASSASMNTEAFF. The CDR3, as DNA: TGTGCCAGCAGCGCATCTATGAACACTGAAGCTTTCTTT. Full variable domain (rest looked up from reference TRBV2 and TRBJ1-1): EPEVTQTPSHQVTQMGQEVILRCVPISNHLYFYWYRQILGQKVEFLVSFYNNEISEKSEIFDDQFSVERPDGSNFTLKIRSTKLEDSAMYFCASSASMNTEAFFGQGTRLTVV.

V usage is TRBV27 and J usage is TRBJ2-2; no clear D. Trimming cost V 2 bases and J 4 bases, with 8 bases left between them. Germline CDR1 and CDR2: MNHEY and SMNVEV (reference sequence). This CDR3 contains 14 residues. In nucleotides, the CDR3 is TGTGCCAGCAGTTTAAAGGCTATCACCGGGGAGCTGTTTTTT. Translated, it gives CASSLKAITGELFF.

CDR3 nucleotides: TGTGCCAGCAAGTTTCTAGCGGGAGACACCGGGGAGCTGTTTTTT. As protein: CASKFLAGDTGELFF. This sequence joins TRBV6-4 and TRBJ2-2; 10 nucleotides agree with TRBD2. Looked up from germline, CDR1 is MRHNA and CDR2 is SNTAGT. The CDR3 is 15 amino acids. With 7 bases clipped from V and 3 bases from J, the junction kept 5 bases outside the gene matches.

The chain is built from TRBV28 and TRBJ2-1, with 9 positions matching TRBD1. The CDR3 runs to 16 residues. Per the germline V gene, CDR1 is MDHEN and CDR2 is SYDVKM. V shed 5 bases, J shed 0 bases, and the junction held 5 bases outside the gene matches. The CDR3 DNA follows: TGTGCCAGCAGTAGGGACAGGGCGAGCTCCTACAATGAGCAGTTCTTC. It yields the protein CASSRDRASSYNEQFF.

The V and J genes are TRBV5-1 and TRBJ2-5, with 9 bases matching TRBD1. Unmatched junction bases numbered 2, after V lost 0 bases and J lost 5 bases. This CDR3 is 14 amino acids long. Germline V lookup: CDR1 SGHRS, CDR2 YFSETQ. CDR3 protein: CASSLGTGVETQYF. The CDR3 DNA is TGCGCCAGCAGCTTGGGGACAGGGGTGGAGACCCAGTACTTC. Full variable domain (outside the CDR3, taken from reference TRBV5-1 and TRBJ2-5): KAGVTQTPRYLIKTRGQQVTLSCSPISGHRSVSWYQQTPGQGLQFLFEYFSETQRNKGNFPGRFSGRQFSNSRSEMNVSTLELGDSALYLCASSLGTGVETQYFGPGTRLLVL.

J is TRBJ1-5 and V is TRBV30; possibly TRBD1 for D (5 bases). Germline CDR1 and CDR2: GTSNPN and SVGIG (reference sequence). This CDR3 is built from 13 residues. The V gene lost 1 base and the J gene lost 6 bases, with 10 bases spanning the gap. The CDR3 is CAWSGEGIQPQHF. The CDR3 DNA reads as TGTGCCTGGAGTGGGGAGGGGATTCAGCCCCAGCATTTT.

The CDR3 bases are TGTGCCATCGGAGGACAGGAGGGGAGTTCACCCCTCCACTTT. This translates into CAIGGQEGSSPLHF. The rearrangement joins TRBV2 to TRBJ1-6, with TRBD1 identical over 7 bases. The CDR3 extends over 14 amino acids. V lost 10 bases, J lost 9 bases, and 12 bases stayed unmatched. Germline V lookup: CDR1 SNHLY, CDR2 FYNNEI.

The chain employs TRBV19 and TRBJ2-2; 9 bases map to TRBD1. Germline CDR1 LNHDA, CDR2 SQIVND (reference sequence). The CDR3 is 18 residues long. V shed 9 bases and J 0 bases; nucleotides not matched to a gene: 14. CDR3 protein: CASTHKQGANTNTGELFF. The DNA of the CDR3 is TGTGCCAGCACCCATAAACAGGGGGCCAATACGAACACCGGGGAGCTGTTTTTT.

V and J are TRBV29-1 and TRBJ2-2; D gene uncertain. V gave up 4 bases and J gave up 0 bases, with 12 bases separating them. Germline assignment: CDR1 SQVTM and CDR2 ANQGSEA. This CDR3 spans 15 amino acids. The CDR3 nucleotides are TGCAGCGTTGGGTTGGGCGTCGCGAACACCGGGGAGCTGTTTTTT. It encodes CSVGLGVANTGELFF.

J is TRBJ1-5 and V is TRBV19; D gene uncertain. CDR1 and CDR2 from the germline V gene are LNHDA and SQIVND (reference sequence). The CDR3 extends over 13 amino acids. V shed 3 bases and J shed 4 bases, with 7 bases lying between them. CDR3 bases: TGTGCCAGTAGTATTTTGGGGAATCAGCCCCAGCATTTT. It specifies CASSILGNQPQHF.

As for this clone: Within the sample, other DNA sequences also encode this same CDR3. This sequence joins TRBV2 and TRBJ1-1; TRBD1 matches 8 bases. Trimming removed 4 bases from V and 1 base from J; junction bases left unmatched: 2. From germline, CDR1 is SNHLY and CDR2 FYNNEI. The CDR3 totals 14 residues. The CDR3 spells CASSVQGANTEAFF. The CDR3 nucleotides read TGTGCCAGCAGTGTCCAGGGGGCGAACACTGAAGCTTTCTTT.

In the case of this clone: The junction shows a germline mismatch at one end, possibly a read error. V is TRBV20-1 and J is TRBJ1-1; no clear D gene. The CDR3 covers 10 residues. CDR1 DFQATT and CDR2 SNEGSKA come from the germline V gene (reference sequence). This CDR3 reads CSARADQAFF. The CDR3 DNA reads as TGCAGTGCGAGAGCGGACCAAGCTTTCTTT.

The chain is built from TRBV6-1 and TRBJ2-1, with 12 bases aligning to TRBD2. CDR3 length: 15 amino acids. CDR1 and CDR2 from the germline V gene are MNHNS and SASEGT. J was trimmed by 6 bases and V by 5 bases; bases with no gene match: 5. This CDR3 is CASSMRTSGANEQFF. The CDR3 DNA is TGTGCCAGCAGTATGAGGACTAGCGGGGCCAATGAGCAGTTCTTC.